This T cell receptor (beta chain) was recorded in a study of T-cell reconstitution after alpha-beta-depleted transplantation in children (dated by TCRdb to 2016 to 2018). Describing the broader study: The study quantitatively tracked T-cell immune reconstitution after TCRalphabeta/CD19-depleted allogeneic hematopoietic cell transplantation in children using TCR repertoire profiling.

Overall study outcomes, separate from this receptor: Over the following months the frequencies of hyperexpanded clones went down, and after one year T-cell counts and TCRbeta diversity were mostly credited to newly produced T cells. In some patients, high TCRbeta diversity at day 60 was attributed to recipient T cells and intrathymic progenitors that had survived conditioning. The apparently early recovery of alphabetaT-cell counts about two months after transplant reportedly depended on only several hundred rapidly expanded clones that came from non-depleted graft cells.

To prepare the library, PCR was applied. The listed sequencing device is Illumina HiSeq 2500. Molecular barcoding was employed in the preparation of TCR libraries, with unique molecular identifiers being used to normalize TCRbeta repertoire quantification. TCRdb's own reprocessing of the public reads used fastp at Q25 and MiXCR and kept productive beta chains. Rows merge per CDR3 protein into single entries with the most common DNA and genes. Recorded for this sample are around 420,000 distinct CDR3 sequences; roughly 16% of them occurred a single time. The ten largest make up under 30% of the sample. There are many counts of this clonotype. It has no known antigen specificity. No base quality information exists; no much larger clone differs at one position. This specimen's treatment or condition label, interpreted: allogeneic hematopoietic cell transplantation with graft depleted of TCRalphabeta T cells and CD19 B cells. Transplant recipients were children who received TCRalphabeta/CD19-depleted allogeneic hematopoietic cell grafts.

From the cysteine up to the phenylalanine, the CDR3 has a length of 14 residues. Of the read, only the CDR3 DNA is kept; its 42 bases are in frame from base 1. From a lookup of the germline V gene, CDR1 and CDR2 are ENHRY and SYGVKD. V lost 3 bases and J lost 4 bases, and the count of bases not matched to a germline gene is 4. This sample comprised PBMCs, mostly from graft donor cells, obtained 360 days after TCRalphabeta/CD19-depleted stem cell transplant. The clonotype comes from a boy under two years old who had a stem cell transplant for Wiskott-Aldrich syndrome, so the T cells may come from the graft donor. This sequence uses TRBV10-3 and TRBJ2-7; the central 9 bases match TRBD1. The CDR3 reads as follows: CAISDGTGIYEQYF. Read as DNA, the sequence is TGTGCCATCAGTGATGGGACAGGGATATACGAGCAGTACTTC.